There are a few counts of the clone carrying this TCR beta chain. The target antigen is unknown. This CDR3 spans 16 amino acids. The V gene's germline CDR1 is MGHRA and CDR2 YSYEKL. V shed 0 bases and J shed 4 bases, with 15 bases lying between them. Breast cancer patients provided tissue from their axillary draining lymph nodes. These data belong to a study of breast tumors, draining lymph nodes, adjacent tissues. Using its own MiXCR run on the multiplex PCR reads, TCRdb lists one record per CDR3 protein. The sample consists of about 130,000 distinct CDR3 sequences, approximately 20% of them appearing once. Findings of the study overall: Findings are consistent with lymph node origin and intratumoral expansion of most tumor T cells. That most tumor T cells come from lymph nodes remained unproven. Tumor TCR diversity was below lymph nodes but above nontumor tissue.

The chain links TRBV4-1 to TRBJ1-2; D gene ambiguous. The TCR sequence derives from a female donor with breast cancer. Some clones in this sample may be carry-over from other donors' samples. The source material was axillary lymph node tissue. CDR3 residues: CASSQDPNQVAYGYTF. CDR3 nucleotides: TGCGCCAGCAGCCAAGATCCCAACCAGGTTGCCTATGGCTACACCTTC.